One and the same sample provided the 14 T cell receptor beta chains below, sequenced in a study of cytotoxic CD8 clonotypes in ibrutinib-treated CLL (dated by TCRdb to about 2021). The time point label, as the study defines it: more than 10 months on ibrutinib. To prepare the library, the immunoSEQ multiplex PCR assay was applied. The source is immuneACCESS, and TCRdb retained only in-frame sequences with V and J called. Part of the clones is not carried over; for the studies checked, unresolved V genes explain less than half of this, and the remainder is unexplained. The sample contains approximately 190,000 clones, 79% of them found a single time. More than 9.5% of the sample rests with the top ten. This material consisted of PBMCs, taken after 12 months of ibrutinib treatment. Receptors originate from a human donor with chronic lymphocytic leukemia.

The chain couples TRBV28 to TRBJ2-3; D not certain. Trimming pared 8 bases from V and 0 bases from J, leaving 9 bases between. CDR3 length: 13 amino acids. Germline loops: CDR1 MDHEN, CDR2 SYDVKM. CDR3 nucleotides: TGTGCCAGCGGGAATCCTAGCACAGATACGCAGTATTTT. Residues: CASGNPSTDTQYF.

V is TRBV19 and J is TRBJ2-7; 8 positions agree with TRBD2. The junction had 7 bases not matched to a gene; V was cut back by 6 bases and J by 3 bases. The CDR3 is 14 residues long. Germline V gene sequence: CDR1 LNHDA, CDR2 SQIVND (reference sequence). The CDR3 protein is CASRRAGAHYEQYF. The DNA for the CDR3 is TGTGCCAGTAGACGAGCGGGAGCGCACTACGAGCAGTACTTC.

CDR3 nucleotides: TGTGCCAGCAGTGGACTAGCGGGAGTCGTTAACACCGGGGAGCTGTTTTTT. Translating gives CASSGLAGVVNTGELFF. This chain links TRBV25-1 with TRBJ2-2; 12 bases agree with TRBD2. The V gene's germline CDR1 is MGHDK and CDR2 SYGVNS. Trimming removed 4 bases from V and 2 bases from J; junction bases left unmatched: 5. This CDR3 is built from 17 residues.

The chain has TRBV7-8 and TRBJ2-7, with TRBD1 matching over 8 bases. This CDR3 is built from 14 residues. Trimming at V came to 5 bases and at J to 3 bases, leaving 6 bases not matched to a gene. CDR1 and CDR2 from the germline V gene are SGHVS and FQNEAQ. The CDR3 nucleotides are TGTGCCAGCAGCCCCACAGGGGGAGACTACGAGCAGTACTTC. Protein: CASSPTGGDYEQYF.

The chain recombines TRBV5-5 with TRBJ1-1; D is ambiguous. In germline, CDR1 is SGHKS, CDR2 YYEKEE (reference sequence). This CDR3 has 14 amino acids. Trimming took 4 bases from V and 3 from J, leaving 13 bases between them. Written as DNA, the CDR3 is TGTGCCAGCAGCAGACCAGACCGCGACACTGAAGCTTTCTTT. As protein: CASSRPDRDTEAFF.

The genes are TRBV27 and TRBJ1-6; no definite D call. CDR1 and CDR2 (germline): MNHEY, SMNVEV (reference sequence). The CDR3 has 19 residues. V lost 4 bases, J lost 1 base, and 20 bases lay in between. In DNA, the CDR3 is TGTGCCAGCAGTTCGTCGGCGGGAGCCGCTGGATCCTATAATTCACCCCTCCACTTT. Residues: CASSSSAGAAGSYNSPLHF.

The V and J genes are TRBV6-6 and TRBJ2-7; TRBD1 matches at 8 bases. Germline V gene lookup returns CDR1 MNHNY and CDR2 SVGAGI (reference sequence). Germline trimming cut 6 bases from V and 4 bases from J; bases unmatched to any gene: 8. The CDR3 sequence is 14 residues long. CDR3 sequence reads: CASSPDRESYEQYF. As DNA, the CDR3 is TGTGCCAGCAGCCCGGACAGGGAGAGTTACGAGCAGTACTTC.

V usage is TRBV20-1 and J usage is TRBJ2-7, with 7 bases aligning to TRBD2. Germline V gives CDR1 DFQATT, CDR2 SNEGSKA (reference sequence). The CDR3 covers 10 residues. In nucleotides, the CDR3 is TGCAGCGGGGGGTCCTACGAGCAGTACTTC. Translated, it gives CSGGSYEQYF.

In this sample, this clone turned up a few times. This chain connects TRBV18 to TRBJ1-3; D not certain. Trimming shortened V by 1 base and J by 0 bases, and 10 bases separated the two germline ends. Germline CDR1 is KGHSH and CDR2 is LQKENI. This CDR3 is 16 amino acids long. The CDR3 loop reads CASSPLNVYSGNTIYF. Here the CDR3 DNA reads TGTGCCAGCTCACCACTAAATGTTTACTCTGGAAACACCATATATTTT.

This chain joins TRBV7-9 and TRBJ2-7, with 8 bases identical to TRBD1. The CDR3 consists of 15 residues. In germline, CDR1 is SEHNR, CDR2 FQNEAQ (reference sequence). Losses at the gene ends were 5 bases for V and 0 bases for J; bases not matched to a gene: 6. The CDR3 sequence is CASSAHRGSSYEQYF. In nucleotides, the CDR3 is TGTGCCAGCAGCGCGCACAGGGGGAGCTCCTACGAGCAGTACTTC.

This clone was counted once. The V gene is TRBV27, the J gene TRBJ1-2; the match to TRBD1 covers 10 bases. The CDR3 extends over 15 amino acids. The V segment lost 5 bases and the J segment 6 bases; nucleotides outside the gene matches: 9. The germline gives CDR1 MNHEY, CDR2 SMNVEV (reference sequence). The CDR3 sequence is CASSEGQGTRHGYTF. The CDR3 nucleotides are TGTGCCAGCAGTGAGGGACAGGGGACTCGACATGGCTACACCTTC.

The chain joins TRBV10-3 to TRBJ2-1; 10 nucleotides agree with TRBD2. The germline gives CDR1 ENHRY, CDR2 SYGVKD. The CDR3 covers 16 residues. The J segment lost 3 bases and the V segment lost 4 bases, leaving 6 bases of the junction unmatched. The CDR3 sequence is CAISGPSGSFYNEQFF. The CDR3 DNA reads TGTGCCATCAGTGGCCCTAGCGGGAGTTTCTACAATGAGCAGTTCTTC.

J is TRBJ2-5 and V is TRBV5-6; D remains unclear. Per germline, CDR1 SGHDT and CDR2 YYEEEE. The length of the CDR3 is 14 residues. Trimming cost V 1 base and J 6 bases, with 13 bases left between them. CDR3 nucleotides: TGTGCCAGCAGCTTGATATCCGGGTTGAAGACCCAGTACTTC. Translated: CASSLISGLKTQYF.

This chain connects TRBV6-1 to TRBJ1-3; D unclear. CDR3 length: 15 residues. V lost 2 bases to trimming and J lost 3 bases, with 11 bases between them. Germline V gene data show CDR1 as MNHNS and CDR2 as SASEGT. CDR3 coding DNA: TGTGCCAGCAGTGAATCTTCGCTGCTTGGAAACACCATATATTTT. This translates into CASSESSLLGNTIYF.